The clone carrying this TCR beta chain was counted a few times. The antigen remains unidentified. The sample originates from a study of Graves' ophthalmopathy and Graves' hyperthyroidism. General study findings and limits: From stable hyperthyroidism, ophthalmopathy was separated by a 13-signature model with 87.88% sensitivity and about 81% specificity. Clonotypes were expanded in thyroid at above 0.001 frequency, and most also appeared in blood.

Beta-chain TCR CDR3 regions were amplified from RNA transcripts. Second-round multiplex PCR came after a first-round RT-PCR that employed HTBI primers. TCRdb used MiXCR to reprocess the multiplex PCR reads, holding one entry per CDR3 protein. The data hold approximately 700,000 distinct CDR3 sequences, with about two fifths observed a single time. CDR3 length equals 14 residues. From germline, CDR1 is SGHNT and CDR2 YENEEA. The V gene lost 5 bases and the J gene lost 3 bases, with 10 bases spanning the gap. The chain employs TRBV11-3 and TRBJ2-2, with D possibly being TRBD1 (6 bases). Sequenced: peripheral blood. The sequence came from an adult man with Graves' ophthalmopathy. Written as DNA, the CDR3 is TGTGCCAGCAGCCCTTACAGGGACACCGGGGAGCTGTTTTTT. Encoded protein: CASSPYRDTGELFF.